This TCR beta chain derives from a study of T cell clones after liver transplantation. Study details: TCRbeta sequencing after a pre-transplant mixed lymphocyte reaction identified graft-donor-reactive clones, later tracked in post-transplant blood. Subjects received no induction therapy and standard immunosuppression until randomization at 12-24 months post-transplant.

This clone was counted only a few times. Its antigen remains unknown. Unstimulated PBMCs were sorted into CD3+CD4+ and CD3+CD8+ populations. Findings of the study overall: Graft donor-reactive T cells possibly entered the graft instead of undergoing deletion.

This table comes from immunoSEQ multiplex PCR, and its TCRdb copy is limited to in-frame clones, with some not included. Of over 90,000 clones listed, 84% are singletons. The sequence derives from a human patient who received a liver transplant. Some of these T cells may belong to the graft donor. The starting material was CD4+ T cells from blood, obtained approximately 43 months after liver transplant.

CDR3 nucleotide sequence: TGTGCCAGCATCTCAGATACCTCCGTTGGTGAGCAGTTCTTC. Amino acid sequence: CASISDTSVGEQFF. The rearrangement uses TRBV28 and TRBJ2-1; no firm D call. Trimming left V 7 bases short and J 9 bases short, with 19 bases between. The CDR3 runs 14 residues. CDR1 MDHEN and CDR2 SYDVKM come from the germline V gene.